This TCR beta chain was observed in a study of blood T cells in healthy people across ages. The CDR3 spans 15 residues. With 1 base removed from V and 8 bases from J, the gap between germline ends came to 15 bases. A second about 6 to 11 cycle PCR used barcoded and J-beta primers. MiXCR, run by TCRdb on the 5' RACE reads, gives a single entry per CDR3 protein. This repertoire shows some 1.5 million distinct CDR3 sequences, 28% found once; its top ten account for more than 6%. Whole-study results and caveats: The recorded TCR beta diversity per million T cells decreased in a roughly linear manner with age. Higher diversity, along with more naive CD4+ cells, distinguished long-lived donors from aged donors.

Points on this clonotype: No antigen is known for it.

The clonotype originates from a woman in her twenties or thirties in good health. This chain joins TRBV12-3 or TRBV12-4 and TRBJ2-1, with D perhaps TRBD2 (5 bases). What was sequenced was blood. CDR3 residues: CASSLGEISKDEQFF. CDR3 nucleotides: TGTGCCAGCAGTTTAGGGGAGATCTCTAAAGATGAGCAGTTCTTC.